This T cell receptor (beta chain) was profiled in a study of blood T cell repertoires in COVID-19. Study-wide background: From T cells, B-cell-depleted T cells, or PBMCs came the material, which was cDNA or gDNA.

The data were produced by immunoSEQ multiplex PCR, yet TCRdb's version contains in-frame clones alone and is incomplete. This table holds about 62,000 clones, 76% found once. The CDR3 consists of 18 residues. V lost 4 bases, J lost 3 bases, and 25 bases lay in between. The TCR originated in a woman aged 50 to 65 with active or convalescent COVID-19. Sequencing input: peripheral blood. The chain carries TRBV5-3 and TRBJ1-1, with D possibly TRBD1 on 6 matching bases. TRBV5-3 is an ORF; its function is uncertain. The CDR3: CARSPTLPPGEKDTEAFF. For the CDR3, the DNA is TGTGCCAGAAGCCCAACTTTACCCCCAGGGGAAAAGGACACTGAAGCTTTCTTT.